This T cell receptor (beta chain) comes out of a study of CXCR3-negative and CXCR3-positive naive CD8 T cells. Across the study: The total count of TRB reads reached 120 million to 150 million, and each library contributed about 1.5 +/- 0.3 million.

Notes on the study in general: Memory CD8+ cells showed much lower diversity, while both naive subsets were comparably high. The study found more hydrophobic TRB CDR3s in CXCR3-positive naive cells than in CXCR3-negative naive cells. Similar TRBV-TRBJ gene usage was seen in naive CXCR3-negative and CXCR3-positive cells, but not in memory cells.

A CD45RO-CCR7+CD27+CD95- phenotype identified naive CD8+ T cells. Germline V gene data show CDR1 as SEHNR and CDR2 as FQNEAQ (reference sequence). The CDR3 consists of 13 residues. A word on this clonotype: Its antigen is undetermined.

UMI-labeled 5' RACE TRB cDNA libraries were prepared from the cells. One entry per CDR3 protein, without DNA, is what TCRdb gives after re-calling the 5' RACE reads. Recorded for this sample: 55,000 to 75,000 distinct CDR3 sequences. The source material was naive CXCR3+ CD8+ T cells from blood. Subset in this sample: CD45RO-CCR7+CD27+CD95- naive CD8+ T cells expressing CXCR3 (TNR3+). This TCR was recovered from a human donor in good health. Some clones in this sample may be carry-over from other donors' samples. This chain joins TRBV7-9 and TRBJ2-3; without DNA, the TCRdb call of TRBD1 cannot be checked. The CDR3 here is CASSPRAADTQYF.